This T cell receptor (beta chain) is from a study of CD8+ T cells in alopecia areata. Overall study results and limits: Patients shared TCRs less clearly than mice did, possibly owing to HLA.

The V and J ends lost 3 bases and 3 bases respectively, with 7 bases between them. Per germline, CDR1 NNHDY and CDR2 SYVADS. CDR3 length equals 13 residues. cDNA serving as the sequencing template came from extracted, reverse transcribed RNA. The repertoire was sequenced with immunoSEQ multiplex PCR; TCRdb's copy has only in-frame clones and lacks some. The sample contains around 100,000 clones, none occurring once; around 19% lies in the top ten. This clone was seen at least ten times. Antigen unknown. Germline and genes here are mouse. The CDR3 end lies 4 residues beyond the end of the read and is filled in from the germline J gene.

The origin of this receptor is a C3H/HeJ mouse with alopecia areata. The strain's MHC type: H2-k. The sequencing input was lesional skin. This chain links TRBV13-3 with TRBJ2-1; D gene uncertain. The CDR3 DNA, read in part, is TGTGCCAGCAGTGTCTGGTCCTATGCT. This encodes CASSVWSYA. The full CDR3 protein is CASSVWSYAEQFF.